This T cell receptor beta chain was retrieved from a study of shared clonotypes between healthy human individuals. Sorted subsets were amplified in replicate PCRs using approximately 0.2 ug DNA, about 30,000 T cell genomes. The method was immunoSEQ multiplex PCR; TCRdb's version includes in-frame clones alone and lacks a portion of them. This table has approximately 530,000 clones, 90% to 96% appearing once. CDR1 is MDHEN, CDR2 SYDVKM, per germline. With V trimmed by 2 bases and J by 0 bases, 7 bases remained unmatched. This CDR3 is built from 17 residues. Donors, healthy HIV-negative adults, lacked recent acute infections or vaccinations. Every contributor of samples was a Caucasian grown-up residing in Nashville, Tennessee.

V usage is TRBV28 and J usage is TRBJ1-5, with 7 bases matching TRBD1. Sequencing input: naive CD4+ T cells sorted from blood. Subset defined: CD45RA+ positively selected. The TCR was taken from a woman in her 30s in good health. The CDR3 DNA sequence: TGTGCCAGCAGTTTACTCCCCGGACAGGATAGCAATCAGCCCCAGCATTTT. Protein product: CASSLLPGQDSNQPQHF. Variable domain in full (rest from reference TRBV28 and TRBJ1-5): DVKVTQSSRYLVKRTGEKVFLECVQDMDHENMFWYRQDPGLGLRLIYFSYDVKMKEKGDIPEGYSVSREKKERFSLILESASTNQTSMYLCASSLLPGQDSNQPQHFGDGTRLSIL.